This T cell receptor beta chain was found in a study of OX40 agonist ivuxolimab in advanced cancers. Germline V gene sequence: CDR1 KGHSH, CDR2 LQKENI. V shed 0 bases, J shed 9 bases, and the junction held 10 bases outside the gene matches. The CDR3 has 16 amino acids. Some clones are missing from TCRdb's copy, which holds only in-frame ones; the method was immunoSEQ multiplex PCR. This sample has some 72,000 clones, with 84% found just once. Autoimmune disease history or systemic immunosuppression led to patients being barred. Researchers took blood at baseline, on cycle 4 day 1, and on cycle 7 day 1.

The starting material was CD4+ or CD8+ T cells sorted from blood, obtained in a trial of the OX40 agonist ivuxolimab. V is TRBV18 and J is TRBJ2-1, with 8 bases identical to TRBD2. This clonotype was sampled from an adult with an advanced solid tumor such as melanoma, head and neck, liver or kidney cancer. The CDR3: CASSPPAGGSAGEQFF. The CDR3 bases are TGTGCCAGCTCACCACCGGCGGGAGGCTCTGCCGGTGAGCAGTTCTTC. The full variable domain, with the rest looked up from reference TRBV18 and TRBJ2-1, is NAGVMQNPRHLVRRRGQEARLRCSPMKGHSHVYWYRQLPEEGLKFMVYLQKENIIDESGMPKERFSAEFPKEGPSILRIQQVVRGDSAAYFCASSPPAGGSAGEQFFGPGTRLTVL.